These 17 T cell receptor beta chains originate from one sample sequenced in a study of shared clonotypes between healthy human individuals. Here immunoSEQ multiplex PCR was the method, and the copy in TCRdb shows in-frame clones only, minus some. This table holds roughly 2,500,000 clones, approximately 94% found once. The sample was naive CD4+ T cells from PBMCs. Subset noted: CD45RA+ positively selected. These receptors were collected from a young man in good health. Some clones in this sample may be carry-over from other donors' samples.

The chain's CDR3 is CASSQKFMGQGTYEQYF. The CDR3 nucleotides read TGCGCCAGCAGCCAAAAATTCATGGGACAGGGCACCTACGAGCAGTACTTC. This chain links TRBV4-1 with TRBJ2-7; 9 bases are shared with TRBD1. The V gene's germline CDR1 is MGHRA and CDR2 YSYEKL. This CDR3 has 17 amino acids. V was pared by 2 bases and J by 2 bases, with 10 bases of the junction left unmatched.

The V and J genes are TRBV2 and TRBJ2-3; D may be TRBD1 or TRBD2 (5 bases each). The CDR3 totals 13 residues. The germline gives CDR1 SNHLY, CDR2 FYNNEI. Trimming removed 4 bases from V and 0 bases from J, with 5 bases in between. CDR3 region: CASSGDSTDTQYF. The CDR3 bases are TGTGCCAGCAGTGGGGACAGCACAGATACGCAGTATTTT.

The V call is TRBV18, the J call TRBJ1-1; a possible D gene is TRBD1 (6 bases). The CDR3 consists of 14 residues. Germline values: CDR1 KGHSH, CDR2 LQKENI. Trimming pared 3 bases from V and 4 bases from J, leaving 12 bases between. The CDR3 coding sequence is TGTGCCAGCTCACCCCAGGGGATGACCACTGAAGCTTTCTTT. It specifies CASSPQGMTTEAFF.

This chain uses TRBV21-1 with TRBJ2-1; TRBD2, the table's D call, was not compared with the DNA. TRBV21-1 is designated a pseudogene. The CDR3 totals 15 residues. The DNA of the CDR3 is TGTGCCAGCAGCAGCCCGGGGAGCTCCTACAATGAGCAGTTCTTC. Residues: CASSSPGSSYNEQFF.

The V call is TRBV18, the J call TRBJ2-1; unclear D gene. Trimming shortened V by 4 bases and J by 6 bases, and 13 bases separated the two germline ends. The CDR3 spans 14 residues. Per the germline V gene, CDR1 is KGHSH and CDR2 is LQKENI. CDR3 coding DNA: TGTGCCAGCTCACTCCTCGGGCTGCTCAATGAGCAGTTCTTC. Translation gives CASSLLGLLNEQFF.

The rearrangement uses TRBV7-9 and TRBJ2-5; perhaps TRBD1 as D (6 bases). Germline CDR1 reads SEHNR; CDR2 reads FQNEAQ (reference sequence). Between the trimmed V and J ends, which lost 6 bases and 4 bases, there was a span of 12 bases. The CDR3 is 13 amino acids. The CDR3 spells CASRATGSETQYF. In DNA form, the CDR3 reads TGTGCCAGCAGGGCGACAGGCTCAGAGACCCAGTACTTC.

V and J are TRBV10-1 and TRBJ1-2; no clear D gene. Germline V gene sequence: CDR1 WNHNN, CDR2 SYGVQD (reference sequence). V lost 4 bases to trimming and J lost 2 bases, with 11 bases between them. The CDR3 is 14 amino acids. This CDR3 is CASSVPKANYGYTF. The CDR3 DNA reads as TGCGCCAGCAGTGTCCCAAAAGCGAACTATGGCTACACCTTC.

The rearrangement links TRBV9 to TRBJ1-6, with D perhaps TRBD1 (6 bases). There are 14 residues in the CDR3. Trimming cost V 2 bases and J 7 bases, with 10 bases left between them. Germline assignment: CDR1 SGDLS and CDR2 YYNGEE. CDR3 DNA: TGTGCCAGCAGCGTTCGGACAGAAAATTCACCCCTCCACTTT. Translation gives CASSVRTENSPLHF.

The chain carries TRBV7-9 and TRBJ1-1, with D unresolved. Germline CDR1 reads SEHNR; CDR2 reads FQNEAQ (reference sequence). CDR3 length equals 12 residues. Trimming removed 4 bases from V and 12 bases from J, with 15 bases in between. This CDR3 reads CASSSAALLPFF. The CDR3 bases are TGTGCCAGCAGCTCAGCCGCATTACTTCCTTTCTTT.

As to this clone: Different DNA sequences within this sample yield the same CDR3. The chain combines TRBV5-1 with TRBJ2-1; no firm D call. The CDR3 is 15 amino acids. Trimming pared 0 bases from V and 1 base from J, leaving 8 bases between. Germline-derived CDR1 and CDR2 are SGHRS and YFSETQ. CDR3 protein: CASSLAPGSYNEQFF. Written as DNA, the CDR3 is TGCGCCAGCAGCTTGGCCCCTGGGTCCTACAATGAGCAGTTCTTC. The whole variable domain, filled in from reference TRBV5-1 and TRBJ2-1, reads KAGVTQTPRYLIKTRGQQVTLSCSPISGHRSVSWYQQTPGQGLQFLFEYFSETQRNKGNFPGRFSGRQFSNSRSEMNVSTLELGDSALYLCASSLAPGSYNEQFFGPGTRLTVL.

This chain joins TRBV5-1 and TRBJ2-7, with 7 bases identical to TRBD2. Per the germline V gene, CDR1 is SGHRS and CDR2 is YFSETQ. V lost 0 bases and J lost 6; bases outside the gene matches: 3. The CDR3 extends over 13 amino acids. The CDR3 loop is CASSLEWGGEQYF. The DNA for the CDR3 is TGCGCCAGCAGCTTGGAATGGGGGGGCGAGCAGTACTTC.

The rearrangement uses TRBV6-5 and TRBJ1-6, with 8 positions matching TRBD1. Germline V gene data show CDR1 as MNHEY and CDR2 as SVGAGI. The V and J ends lost 9 bases and 7 bases, in that order; junction bases with no gene match: 8. There are 14 residues in the CDR3. CDR3 coding DNA: TGTGCCAGATTCGCCCAGGGGGCCAATTCACCCCTCCACTTT. Protein sequence: CARFAQGANSPLHF.

The genes are TRBV11-2 and TRBJ1-1; D unclear. Germline loops: CDR1 SGHAT, CDR2 FQNNGV. This CDR3 has 14 residues. Trimming shortened V by 2 bases and J by 3 bases, and 10 bases separated the two germline ends. The CDR3 DNA follows: TGTGCCAGCAGCTTAATTGGGGTCGACACTGAAGCTTTCTTT. The encoded protein is CASSLIGVDTEAFF.

The rearrangement links TRBV5-6 to TRBJ1-6; no definite D call. Trimming left V 4 bases short and J 13 bases short, with 12 bases between. There are 12 residues in the CDR3. Germline CDR1 SGHDT, CDR2 YYEEEE. CDR3 protein: CASSQIPQPLHF. In DNA form, the CDR3 reads TGTGCCAGCAGCCAAATTCCCCAGCCCCTCCACTTT.

The chain uses TRBV6-6 and TRBJ2-7, with unresolved D. This CDR3 has 12 residues. Deletions cut 5 bases from V and 9 bases from J, with 14 bases between. CDR1 is MNHNY, CDR2 SVGAGI, per germline (reference sequence). CDR3 sequence reads: CASSQPEWVQYF. CDR3 sequence (DNA): TGTGCCAGCAGTCAACCCGAATGGGTGCAGTACTTC.

This clone has a handful of counts. The chain's CDR3 is CASRPGLGEIGYTF. In DNA, the CDR3 is TGTGCCAGCAGACCCGGACTGGGGGAAATCGGCTACACCTTC. The V call is TRBV6-6, the J call TRBJ1-2; TRBD1 is a possible D gene (5 bases). Per germline, CDR1 MNHNY and CDR2 SVGAGI (reference sequence). The CDR3 is 14 residues long. V was pared by 6 bases and J by 8 bases, with 19 bases between.

On this clone itself: This clone may be a read error of a much larger clone one base away. V and J are TRBV7-3 and TRBJ2-1; D is uncertain. Germline CDR1 and CDR2: SGHTA and FQGTGA. This CDR3 comprises 11 residues. Trimming removed 3 bases at V and 6 bases at J, with 3 bases between. The CDR3 loop is CASSFFNEQFF. The CDR3 nucleotides are TGTGCCAGCAGCTTTTTCAATGAGCAGTTCTTC. Supplemented by reference TRBV7-3 and TRBJ2-1, the full variable domain reads GAGVSQTPSNKVTEKGKYVELRCDPISGHTALYWYRQSLGQGPEFLIYFQGTGAADDSGLPNDRFFAVRPEGSVSTLKIQRTERGDSAVYLCASSFFNEQFFGPGTRLTVL.